This TCR beta chain comes out of a study of CD8 T cells in ankylosing spondylitis. Study-wide results and caveats: Seemingly distinctive of ankylosing spondylitis blood was a TCR beta motif formed by eight highly homologous variants.

TCRdb reprocessed the 5' RACE reads via MiXCR and lists one record per CDR3 protein. Of around 53,000 distinct CDR3 sequences listed, 7.4% were seen once; the top ten hold 8% to 9.5%. The V segment lost 5 bases and the J segment 9 bases; nucleotides outside the gene matches: 3. CDR3 length equals 14 residues. Germline assignment: CDR1 SGHVS and CDR2 FNYEAQ. This clonotype has at least ten counts. Its antigen is not identified. Sequenced sample: blood, either unsorted or a sorted T cell fraction (not recorded which). This clonotype was sampled from a female donor with ankylosing spondylitis or in good health (not recorded which). The chain carries TRBV7-6 and TRBJ2-1, with 14 nucleotides matching TRBD2. DNA of the CDR3: TGTGCCAGCAGCACGACTAGCGGGGGGGCTGAGCAGTTCTTC. Translating it yields CASSTTSGGAEQFF.